This TCR beta chain stems from a study of CD8 T cells in Susac syndrome. The study, taken as a whole, reports: The study conceded that relatively few individuals underwent its TCR sequencing and HLA analysis.

In regard to this clonotype: What it binds is unknown.

The length of the CDR3 is 12 residues. Germline V lookup: CDR1 SGHRS, CDR2 YFSETQ. V lost 0 bases to trimming and J lost 4 bases, with 4 bases between them. The sequenced target, TCR beta, came from blood CD8+ and CD4+ T cells. Random hexamers were used to reverse transcribe the RNA input (about 0.5 to 1 ug). Coverage of TCR beta CDR3 amplification by immunoSEQ multiplex PCR extended to 54 Vbeta and 13 Jbeta. TCRdb recomputed calls from the immunoSEQ multiplex PCR reads with MiXCR, one row per CDR3 protein. Of 100,000 to 150,000 distinct CDR3 sequences listed, around 94% are singletons. The specimen was CD4+ T cells from PBMCs. This TCR came from a human donor in good health. The chain has TRBV5-1 and TRBJ1-1; D gene uncertain. The CDR3 here is CASSLDVTEAFF. In DNA form, the CDR3 reads TGCGCCAGCAGCTTGGATGTCACTGAAGCTTTCTTT. The whole variable domain, remainder taken from reference TRBV5-1 and TRBJ1-1, is KAGVTQTPRYLIKTRGQQVTLSCSPISGHRSVSWYQQTPGQGLQFLFEYFSETQRNKGNFPGRFSGRQFSNSRSEMNVSTLELGDSALYLCASSLDVTEAFFGQGTRLTVV.